The source of this TCR beta chain is a study of radiation and T cells in renal cell carcinoma. Profiling relied on immunoSEQ multiplex PCR, and the TCRdb table lists in-frame clones only, not all of them. The repertoire holds over 8,500 clones, about 66% seen once, with more than 14% in the top ten. The treatment denotes: treatment-naive control, cytoreductive nephrectomy. Control samples are tumors resected by cytoreductive nephrectomy without prior radiation. Controls included a handful of female and approximately twelve male donors, resected 2011 to 2014. The count of this clone is one. The sample was tumor tissue, taken from a patient whose treatment was nephrectomy without radiotherapy. The receptor comes from a man aged 55 to 70 with renal cell carcinoma.

Written as DNA, the CDR3 is TGTGCCAGCAGCGTATCGTCCGGGGGGTCTAACTACGAGCAGTACTTC. It specifies CASSVSSGGSNYEQYF. The chain employs TRBV9 and TRBJ2-7; TRBD2 agrees at 7 bases. V was clipped by 1 base and J by 3 bases; unmatched bases: 10. CDR3 size: 16 residues. Per the germline V gene, CDR1 is SGDLS and CDR2 is YYNGEE.